Presented here are 7 T cell receptor beta chains from one specimen sequenced in a study of T cells after yellow fever vaccination. TCRdb redid the calling of the 5' RACE reads with MiXCR, one entry per CDR3 protein. This sample carries about 320,000 distinct CDR3 sequences, around 4.5% of them seen once, and the ten largest clones take roughly a fifth. Specimen: PBMCs, collected 15 days after the yellow fever booster vaccination. The origin of the receptors is a man aged 18 to 35 who received the YFV17D yellow fever vaccine.

This clonotype was detected ten times or more. The chain links TRBV3-1 to TRBJ1-6; D gene ambiguous. Looked up from germline, CDR1 is LGHDT and CDR2 is YNNKEL (reference sequence). The CDR3 is 14 amino acids. V was clipped by 1 base and J by 7 bases, with 8 bases between them. This CDR3 reads CASSQGTENSPLHF. In nucleotides, the CDR3 is TGTGCCAGCAGCCAAGGAACAGAAAATTCACCCCTCCACTTT.

The sample holds many counts of this clonotype. This chain joins TRBV7-2 and TRBJ2-3, with a tentative D call TRBD1 (5 bases). The end of the DNA fits TRBJ1-3 better, so the J call may be wrong. CDR3 length equals 13 residues. Looked up from germline, CDR1 is SGHTA and CDR2 is FQGNSA. This CDR3 is CASSLAVGTTIYF. The CDR3, as DNA: TGTGCCAGCAGCTTAGCTGTAGGGACTACCATATATTTT.

This clonotype has at least ten counts. The rearrangement links TRBV7-2 to TRBJ2-5; D perhaps matches TRBD1 (5 bases). Trimming took off 5 bases at V and 1 base at J, with 23 bases between the two ends. The CDR3 has 18 amino acids. Germline V lookup: CDR1 SGHTA, CDR2 FQGNSA. This CDR3 reads CASSLPRAFRVSQETQYF. As DNA, the CDR3 is TGTGCCAGCAGCCTACCCCGGGCCTTCAGGGTGAGCCAAGAGACCCAGTACTTC.

The sample holds many counts of this clonotype. The rearrangement joins TRBV12-3 or TRBV12-4 to TRBJ1-5; D not certain. The CDR3 totals 12 residues. Trimming shortened V by 5 bases and J by 6 bases, and 8 bases separated the two germline ends. DNA for the CDR3: TGTGCCAGCAGTATTATTGGTCAGCCCCAGCATTTT. Translation: CASSIIGQPQHF.

This clonotype has at least ten counts. CDR3 sequence: CASSDGGTGRSPLHF. CDR3 coding DNA: TGTGCCAGCAGCGATGGGGGGACGGGCCGTTCACCCCTCCACTTT. This rearrangement joins TRBV2 to TRBJ1-6, with D possibly TRBD1 on 5 matching bases. Germline values: CDR1 SNHLY, CDR2 FYNNEI. V was clipped by 6 bases and J by 9 bases, with 18 bases between them. CDR3 size: 15 residues.

This clonotype was seen repeatedly, ten times or more. The gene calls are TRBV10-3 and TRBJ2-3, with 9 nucleotides matching TRBD1. Germline values: CDR1 ENHRY, CDR2 SYGVKD. J lost 4 bases, V lost 2 bases, and 1 base had no gene match. The CDR3 contains 14 residues. The CDR3 DNA sequence: TGTGCCATCAGTGAGGACAGGGGGGCAGATACGCAGTATTTT. It is translated as CAISEDRGADTQYF.

This clonotype showed up many times. V gene TRBV11-2 combines with J gene TRBJ2-5; D is perhaps TRBD1 (6 bases). The V and J ends lost 3 bases and 2 bases respectively, with 10 bases between them. This CDR3 spans 14 amino acids. Germline lookup yields CDR1 SGHAT and CDR2 FQNNGV. The chain's CDR3 is CASSFGQQQETQYF. CDR3 bases: TGTGCCAGCAGCTTCGGACAGCAACAAGAGACCCAGTACTTC.